This T cell receptor beta chain was profiled in a study of T cell responses to AZD1222 COVID-19 vaccine (dated by TCRdb to about 2021). In terms of the full investigation: TCR sequencing was performed for 230 to 250 trial participants, of whom about 200 were given two doses of AZD1222 and around 25 were given two doses of MenACWY control vaccine. Trial participants were enrolled by age into subgroups of 18-55, 56-69 and 70-plus years, and roughly 160, 29 and 62 TCR-sequenced participants, respectively, were included in these subgroups.

Including the terminal cysteine and phenylalanine, the CDR3 comprises 13 residues. This entry keeps only the CDR3 DNA: 39 bases, framed from base 1. V gives up 0 bases and J gives up 3 bases, and the segment between their germline ends measures 7 bases. From the germline V gene, CDR1 is SGHRS and CDR2 is YFSETQ. The CDR3 regions of human TCRbeta chains were analyzed by immunosequencing. For the original study's pipeline: TCRs in the repertoires were compared against a reference library of SARS-CoV-2-specific TCRs that had been generated with the MIRA antigen-specificity platform. Breadth meant the fraction of unique TCRs that were SARS-CoV-2-associated, whereas depth meant the fraction of total T cells that were SARS-CoV-2-associated. Using the MIRA data, each spike-specific TCR was mapped to the spike region that the TCR reacts to and placed in a CD4 or CD8 class. Log10-transformed breadth and depth values were compared by one-way ANOVA with Sidak's multiple comparisons tests. TCRdb re-hosts the immuneACCESS table, in-frame sequences only. Its copies lack some clones; in the studies checked, an unresolved V gene accounts for under half of them, and the cause for the rest is not known. V, J and clone size were drawn from that table, and D and trimming were deduced from the DNA. The sample profile shows some 150,000 clones; roughly 89% of them were found once. The ten largest clones add up to 1.5% to 2% of the sample.

Explained via the paper, the time point label denotes: about 28 days (+/-7) after the second vaccine dose. AZD1222 recipients given second doses at about 4 weeks or at about 12 weeks were pooled, since spike-specific TCR depth and breadth were not found to differ between the two schedules. Vaccinee samples were obtained from the UK trials COV001 and COV002, which included a single-blind randomized controlled phase 2/3 trial of AZD1222 (ChAdOx1 nCoV-19) in healthy adults. For TCRbeta chain sequencing, PBMC samples from trial participants were taken at day 0 and at day 28 after the second dose. Details on this clone: Its target antigen remains unknown. Base qualities are not recorded, but no much larger clone differs from it by a single base.

General study outcomes and caveats: The whole spike protein was spanned by vaccine-associated CD4 TCRs, and dominant responses were seen in regions 160-218 and 743-854. The 56-69-year group was small, and its depth increase did not reach significance, likely because of low power. Only six AZD1222 recipients were SARS-CoV-2 seropositive at baseline, limiting conclusions about previously exposed vaccinees. Spike-specific TCR breadth and depth rose significantly after two AZD1222 doses compared with day 0 and with MenACWY recipients. Most participants were white British and females outnumbered males, and the authors suggested that clonal diversity may have been underestimated. No day 14 peak-response samples were available, so repertoires were characterized only after the peak T cell response. Reportedly, almost half of the unique spike-specific TCRs recognized epitopes lying outside the regions that are mutated in the B.1.351 and B.1.1.7 variants.

Here the chain combines TRBV5-1 and TRBJ2-7, with an unclear D gene assignment. The sequencing used peripheral blood, collected 28 days after the second AZD1222 dose. This clonotype was sampled from an adult who received the AZD1222 COVID-19 vaccine. The bases read TGCGCCAGCAGCTTGGGTCCAAACTACGAGCAGTACTTC. Its translation is CASSLGPNYEQYF.